The 25 T cell receptor beta chains below were found in one sample sequenced in a study of shared clonotypes between healthy human individuals. Libraries were prepared by immunoSEQ multiplex PCR; TCRdb keeps only in-frame clonotypes and omits some of them. The table has roughly 2.2 million clones, 85% to 95% seen once. The material sequenced was naive CD4+ T cells from PBMCs. As for subset: CD45RA+ positively selected. The receptors stem from a man between 18 and 35 years old in good health. Some clones in this sample may be carry-over from other donors' samples.

Remarks on this clone: Other DNA sequences from this sample encode an identical CDR3 as well. This chain connects TRBV5-4 to TRBJ2-3; TRBD2 is a possible D gene (5 bases). Trimming stripped 1 base from V and 0 bases from J, with 6 bases between. The CDR3 extends over 14 amino acids. Germline CDR1 reads SGHNT; CDR2 reads YYREEE (reference sequence). CDR3 in amino acids: CASSLPGSTDTQYF. CDR3 DNA: TGTGCCAGCAGCTTGCCGGGGAGCACAGATACGCAGTATTTT.

The rearrangement links TRBV6-1 to TRBJ2-3; a possible D gene is TRBD2 (5 bases). CDR1 and CDR2 (germline): MNHNS, SASEGT. Deletions cut 8 bases from V and 2 bases from J, with 17 bases between. The CDR3 is 15 amino acids. The DNA of the CDR3 is TGTGCCAGCGGTATGAGGGTGGGTTACACAGATACGCAGTATTTT. Its protein is CASGMRVGYTDTQYF.

In this sample, this clone turned up a few times. The J gene is TRBJ1-1, the V gene TRBV19; 7 bases align to TRBD1. Germline V CDR1 and CDR2: LNHDA, SQIVND (reference sequence). This CDR3 contains 11 residues. The V gene end was trimmed by 4 bases and the J gene end by 12 bases; junction bases not matched to a gene: 5. The CDR3 reads CASSKTGLSFF. The CDR3 region has the DNA TGTGCCAGTAGTAAGACAGGGCTATCTTTCTTT. Full variable domain (rest looked up from reference TRBV19 and TRBJ1-1): DGGITQSPKYLFRKEGQNVTLSCEQNLNHDAMYWYRQDPGQGLRLIYYSQIVNDFQKGDIAEGYSVSREKKESFPLTVTSAQKNPTAFYLCASSKTGLSFFGQGTRLTVV.

The chain carries TRBV15 and TRBJ2-3, with 12 nucleotides matching TRBD2. This CDR3 is built from 15 residues. V shed 5 bases and J 4 bases; nucleotides not matched to a gene: 4. Germline V CDR1 and CDR2: LNHNV, YYDKDF (reference sequence). CDR3 sequence: CATSLAGGRPDTQYF. The CDR3 DNA reads TGTGCCACCAGCCTAGCGGGAGGGAGGCCAGATACGCAGTATTTT.

With regard to this clone: The same CDR3 also results from other DNA sequences found in this sample. Here the CDR3 DNA reads TGTGCCAGCAGCGTGCAGGGTGGCGAGACCCAGTACTTC. Its translation: CASSVQGGETQYF. The chain uses TRBV9 and TRBJ2-5; tentatively, D is TRBD1 (5 bases). Looked up from germline, CDR1 is SGDLS and CDR2 is YYNGEE. V was cut by 2 bases and J by 5 bases, with 10 bases left in between. The length of the CDR3 is 13 residues.

The chain is built from TRBV7-8 and TRBJ2-7; 7 bases match TRBD2. The CDR3 covers 15 residues. The V segment lost 2 bases and the J segment 4 bases; nucleotides outside the gene matches: 8. Germline-derived CDR1 and CDR2 are SGHVS and FQNEAQ. CDR3 sequence: CASSLMGTGGYEQYF. The CDR3 DNA reads as TGTGCCAGCAGCTTAATGGGAACGGGGGGATACGAGCAGTACTTC.

The chain combines TRBV29-1 with TRBJ1-1; D remains ambiguous. Germline V gene sequence: CDR1 SQVTM, CDR2 ANQGSEA. CDR3 length equals 14 residues. V dropped 2 bases and J dropped 1 base, with 11 bases sitting between them. This chain's CDR3 is CSVEWRFANTEAFF. In nucleotides, the CDR3 is TGCAGCGTTGAATGGAGATTTGCGAACACTGAAGCTTTCTTT.

CDR3: CASSPSTGLSNQPQHF. The CDR3 DNA reads TGTGCCAGCTCACCTTCCACGGGTCTTAGCAATCAGCCCCAGCATTTT. This chain joins TRBV18 and TRBJ1-5, with D hard to call. V lost 3 bases to trimming and J lost 0 bases, with 12 bases between them. The CDR3 spans 16 residues. Germline loops: CDR1 KGHSH, CDR2 LQKENI.

This chain connects TRBV7-9 to TRBJ1-6; TRBD1 aligns across 7 bases. V dropped 6 bases and J dropped 9; count of bases not matched to a gene: 14. This CDR3 is built from 16 residues. Germline V gives CDR1 SEHNR, CDR2 FQNEAQ (reference sequence). The CDR3 region is CASSWGDRSKASPLHF. CDR3 DNA sequence: TGTGCCAGCAGTTGGGGGGACAGATCAAAGGCTTCACCCCTCCACTTT.

The rearrangement joins TRBV19 to TRBJ2-7, with D maybe TRBD2 (6 bases). Germline CDR1 and CDR2: LNHDA and SQIVND (reference sequence). This CDR3 spans 14 amino acids. Trimming removed 5 bases at V and 2 bases at J, with 13 bases between. This CDR3 is CASSSLSGAYEQYF. CDR3 coding DNA: TGTGCCAGTAGTTCACTTAGCGGCGCCTACGAGCAGTACTTC.

The chain couples TRBV28 to TRBJ2-5; 8 positions match TRBD1. Losses at the gene ends were 4 bases for V and 1 base for J; bases not matched to a gene: 5. The CDR3 sequence is 15 residues long. CDR1 is MDHEN, CDR2 SYDVKM, per germline. The chain's CDR3 is CASSWGTGLQETQYF. CDR3 nucleotides: TGTGCCAGCAGTTGGGGGACAGGTCTCCAAGAGACCCAGTACTTC.

The rearrangement joins TRBV7-9 to TRBJ2-7, with D maybe TRBD2 (6 bases). There are 14 residues in the CDR3. The V gene's germline CDR1 is SEHNR and CDR2 FQNEAQ (reference sequence). V was clipped by 5 bases and J by 3 bases, with 14 bases between them. Here the CDR3 DNA reads TGTGCCAGCAGCCGAGGCGGGGAGAACTACGAGCAGTACTTC. This gives the protein CASSRGGENYEQYF.

The V and J genes are TRBV2 and TRBJ2-5, with D uncertain. The CDR3 is 15 residues long. Germline assignment: CDR1 SNHLY and CDR2 FYNNEI. V lost 6 bases and J lost 1, with 15 bases in between. The CDR3 nucleotides are TGTGCCAGCAGCGTAAGACCAGATGTCCAAGAGACCCAGTACTTC. Residues: CASSVRPDVQETQYF. The full variable domain, its missing parts supplied by reference TRBV2 and TRBJ2-5, is EPEVTQTPSHQVTQMGQEVILRCVPISNHLYFYWYRQILGQKVEFLVSFYNNEISEKSEIFDDQFSVERPDGSNFTLKIRSTKLEDSAMYFCASSVRPDVQETQYFGPGTRLLVL.

The V gene is TRBV7-6, the J gene TRBJ2-1; TRBD2 is a possible D gene (5 bases). The CDR3 consists of 16 residues. Per germline, CDR1 SGHVS and CDR2 FNYEAQ. V gave up 1 base and J gave up 7 bases, with 17 bases separating them. The CDR3 reads CASSLGAGVVWNEQFF. CDR3 DNA: TGTGCCAGCAGCTTAGGGGCCGGGGTAGTGTGGAATGAGCAGTTCTTC.

The gene calls are TRBV11-3 and TRBJ2-3, with TRBD2 identical over 14 bases. Unmatched junction bases numbered 7, after V lost 3 bases and J lost 5 bases. The V gene's germline CDR1 is SGHNT and CDR2 YENEEA. The CDR3 runs 17 residues. The DNA of the CDR3 is TGTGCCAGCAGCTTGGGACTAGCGGGGGCTCAGGGAGATACGCAGTATTTT. Protein: CASSLGLAGAQGDTQYF.

A note on this clone: The sample has other DNA sequences that encode this CDR3 too. The V gene is TRBV15, the J gene TRBJ2-7; D is ambiguous. Trimming took 0 bases from V and 6 from J, leaving 9 bases between them. CDR3 size: 13 residues. Germline V gene data show CDR1 as LNHNV and CDR2 as YYDKDF (reference sequence). CDR3 sequence reads: CATSRDLKGEQYF. The CDR3 DNA sequence: TGTGCCACCAGCAGAGATCTGAAGGGCGAGCAGTACTTC. Variable domain in full (rest from reference TRBV15 and TRBJ2-7): DAMVIQNPRYQVTQFGKPVTLSCSQTLNHNVMYWYQQKSSQAPKLLFHYYDKDFNNEADTPDNFQSRRPNTSFCFLDIRSPGLGDTAMYLCATSRDLKGEQYFGPGTRLTVT.

The J gene is TRBJ2-1, the V gene TRBV19; a weak D match, TRBD2 (5 bases). Germline-derived CDR1 and CDR2 are LNHDA and SQIVND (reference sequence). CDR3 length equals 15 residues. Trimming removed 5 bases from V and 7 bases from J, with 18 bases in between. The CDR3 sequence is CASSAWTHRENEQFF. Here the CDR3 DNA reads TGTGCCAGTAGTGCCTGGACTCACAGAGAGAATGAGCAGTTCTTC.

Regarding this clone: The identical CDR3 is also encoded by other nucleotide sequences in the sample. The rearrangement links TRBV7-2 to TRBJ2-7; 8 bases are shared with TRBD2. The CDR3 length is 14 residues. The germline gives CDR1 SGHTA, CDR2 FQGNSA. With 1 base clipped from V and 4 bases from J, the junction kept 3 bases outside the gene matches. DNA for the CDR3: TGTGCCAGCAGCTTAGTCGGGAGGGATTACGAGCAGTACTTC. It codes for CASSLVGRDYEQYF.

CDR3 sequence reads: CASSLGIRDRGGQPQHF. The CDR3 bases are TGTGCCAGCAGCTTGGGGATTCGGGACAGGGGTGGTCAGCCCCAGCATTTT. The chain has TRBV5-6 and TRBJ1-5, with 10 bases lining up with TRBD1. The junction had 9 bases not matched to a gene; V was cut back by 0 bases and J by 6 bases. The CDR3 spans 17 residues. From germline, CDR1 is SGHDT and CDR2 YYEEEE. Drawing the rest from reference TRBV5-6 and TRBJ1-5, the complete variable domain is DAGVTQSPTHLIKTRGQQVTLRCSPKSGHDTVSWYQQALGQGPQFIFQYYEEEERQRGNFPDRFSGHQFPNYSSELNVNALLLGDSALYLCASSLGIRDRGGQPQHFGDGTRLSIL.

The genes are TRBV28 and TRBJ2-7, with TRBD2 as a possible D gene (6 bases). V lost 9 bases and J 6 bases, leaving 15 bases between the germline ends. This CDR3 comprises 12 residues. Germline CDR1 MDHEN, CDR2 SYDVKM. The chain's CDR3 is CASRTPGGEQYF. The CDR3 nucleotides are TGTGCCAGTAGGACTCCCGGGGGCGAGCAGTACTTC.

This clone has just one count. The chain is built from TRBV18 and TRBJ2-2; 8 nucleotides agree with TRBD2. Trimming took 3 bases from V and 3 from J; bases not matched to a gene: 9. The length of the CDR3 is 17 residues. Looked up from germline, CDR1 is KGHSH and CDR2 is LQKENI. As DNA, the CDR3 is TGTGCCAGCTCACCCCTCTTAGCGGGACCGGACACCGGGGAGCTGTTTTTT. Amino acids: CASSPLLAGPDTGELFF.

The chain uses TRBV7-8 and TRBJ2-5; tentatively, D is TRBD2 (6 bases). Germline assignment: CDR1 SGHVS and CDR2 FQNEAQ. The CDR3 has 15 residues. The V and J ends lost 1 base and 2 bases respectively, with 11 bases between them. CDR3 nucleotides: TGTGCCAGCAGCTTAGTCAGACGGGAGCAAGAGACCCAGTACTTC. Protein sequence: CASSLVRREQETQYF.

The CDR3 DNA follows: TGCGCCAGCAGCTTGCCCGACAGGGCGAACACAGATACGCAGTATTTT. Translation gives CASSLPDRANTDTQYF. The rearrangement uses TRBV5-1 and TRBJ2-3, with TRBD1 identical over 7 bases. The CDR3 covers 16 residues. Germline CDR1 and CDR2: SGHRS and YFSETQ. The J segment lost 2 bases and the V segment lost 1 base, leaving 7 bases of the junction unmatched.

This clone was seen a single time. The V and J genes are TRBV10-1 and TRBJ1-1; D remains ambiguous. Trimming left V 3 bases short and J 0 bases short, with 5 bases between. The CDR3 is 13 amino acids. Per the germline V gene, CDR1 is WNHNN and CDR2 is SYGVQD (reference sequence). Here the CDR3 reads CASSDGLNTEAFF. CDR3 sequence (DNA): TGCGCCAGCAGTGATGGTTTGAACACTGAAGCTTTCTTT.

J is TRBJ1-1 and V is TRBV27; a possible D gene is TRBD1 (5 bases). Between the trimmed V and J ends, which lost 4 bases and 1 base, there was a span of 10 bases. The CDR3 extends over 14 amino acids. CDR1 and CDR2 (germline): MNHEY, SMNVEV (reference sequence). The CDR3 loop reads CASSSGGKNTEAFF. The CDR3 nucleotides are TGTGCCAGCAGTTCGGGGGGTAAGAACACTGAAGCTTTCTTT.